Sequencing of this TCR beta chain was carried out in a study of glioma-infiltrating T cells after dendritic cell vaccination. Measured with immunoSEQ multiplex PCR; TCRdb has only the in-frame clones, and not every one. The table lists around 97,000 clones, 80% to 90% of them singletons. Comment on this clone: Different DNA sequences within this sample yield the same CDR3.

Germline V gene lookup returns CDR1 MNHNS and CDR2 SASEGT. The CDR3 has 13 residues. The trim removed 8 bases at V and 4 bases at J, leaving 2 bases unmatched. This sample comprised blood, obtained before dendritic cell vaccination. This receptor was obtained from a human donor with glioblastoma. The gene calls are TRBV6-1 and TRBJ2-3; 11 bases are a match to TRBD1. The CDR3 sequence is CASRDRGADTQYF. The CDR3 DNA reads as TGTGCCAGCCGGGACAGGGGGGCAGATACGCAGTATTTT.